The 19 T cell receptor beta chains below come from one sample, sequenced in a study of blood T cell repertoires in COVID-19 (TCRdb year 2020). The library was prepared using the immunoSEQ multiplex PCR assay. TCRdb holds this immuneACCESS table with in-frame rearrangements only. Some clones are missing; in checked studies, unresolved V genes explain under half, and the rest has no known cause. This sample holds approximately 360,000 clones; roughly 90% were observed only once. The ten largest clones capture more than 0.95% of the sample. The sequenced sample was peripheral blood. The receptors derive from a man in his forties or fifties with acute or convalescent COVID-19.

The chain links TRBV7-6 to TRBJ1-1; 7 bases map to TRBD1. Per the germline V gene, CDR1 is SGHVS and CDR2 is FNYEAQ. This CDR3 comprises 15 residues. J gave up 5 bases and V 1 base, and 7 bases lay outside the gene matches. The CDR3: CASSLVGGAGTEAFF. The CDR3 DNA reads TGTGCCAGCAGCTTAGTAGGGGGCGCGGGAACTGAAGCTTTCTTT.

This chain uses TRBV7-9 with TRBJ2-1; possible D gene TRBD2, 6 bases. The CDR3 consists of 15 residues. CDR1 is SEHNR, CDR2 FQNEAQ, per germline (reference sequence). V lost 5 bases and J lost 3, with 14 bases in between. The CDR3 protein is CASSPRRDDYNEQFF. In DNA, the CDR3 is TGTGCCAGCAGCCCCCGGAGGGACGACTACAATGAGCAGTTCTTC.

The gene calls are TRBV28 and TRBJ1-4, with a possible D match to TRBD1 (6 bases). Germline CDR1 reads MDHEN; CDR2 reads SYDVKM. The ends were cut back, 5 bases at V and 0 bases at J, with 13 bases in the middle. This CDR3 has 16 residues. The CDR3 loop is CASSRGGASTNEKLFF. In nucleotides, the CDR3 is TGTGCCAGCAGTAGGGGGGGGGCCTCAACTAATGAAAAACTGTTTTTT. The full variable domain, its missing parts supplied by reference TRBV28 and TRBJ1-4, is DVKVTQSSRYLVKRTGEKVFLECVQDMDHENMFWYRQDPGLGLRLIYFSYDVKMKEKGDIPEGYSVSREKKERFSLILESASTNQTSMYLCASSRGGASTNEKLFFGSGTQLSVL.

The V gene is TRBV18, the J gene TRBJ1-1, with D hard to call. CDR1 and CDR2 from the germline V gene are KGHSH and LQKENI. The CDR3 has 15 residues. Trimming removed 5 bases at V and 5 bases at J, with 18 bases between. The CDR3, as DNA: TGTGCCAGCTCAACAAGGATCCGGCGGGGTACTGAAGCTTTCTTT. This sequence encodes CASSTRIRRGTEAFF.

The chain carries TRBV3-1 (or the pseudogene TRBV3-2) and TRBJ2-1, with 12 bases aligning to TRBD2. Trimming cost V 5 bases and J 8 bases; bases outside gene matches: 1. CDR3 length: 13 residues. CDR1 is LGHDT, CDR2 YNNKEL, per germline (reference sequence). The CDR3 nucleotides are TGTGCCAGCAGCGGACTAGCGGGGCATGAGCAGTTCTTC. It codes for CASSGLAGHEQFF.

The V call is TRBV21-1, the J call TRBJ1-1. TRBV21-1 is reported as a pseudogene. The CDR3 consists of 19 residues. This CDR3 is CASSKHREGRGSLNTEAFF. The CDR3 DNA follows: TGTGCCAGCAGCAAACACAGGGAGGGTAGGGGATCCTTAAACACTGAAGCTTTCTTT.

The chain combines TRBV12-3 or TRBV12-4 with TRBJ2-7, with D perhaps TRBD1 (5 bases). CDR3 size: 13 residues. V was cut by 6 bases and J by 4 bases, with 13 bases left in between. Here the CDR3 DNA reads TGTGCCAGCAGCTTAAGGGGTGGGTACGAGCAGTACTTC. Translated: CASSLRGGYEQYF.

This chain joins TRBV28 and TRBJ2-3, with TRBD1 identical over 9 bases. Losses at the gene ends were 3 bases for V and 11 bases for J; bases not matched to a gene: 15. This CDR3 has 16 residues. Looked up from germline, CDR1 is MDHEN and CDR2 is SYDVKM. This chain's CDR3 is CASSFPEGTGWEQQYF. In nucleotides, the CDR3 is TGTGCCAGCAGTTTTCCGGAGGGGACAGGGTGGGAACAGCAGTATTTT. Drawing the rest from reference TRBV28 and TRBJ2-3, the complete variable domain is DVKVTQSSRYLVKRTGEKVFLECVQDMDHENMFWYRQDPGLGLRLIYFSYDVKMKEKGDIPEGYSVSREKKERFSLILESASTNQTSMYLCASSFPEGTGWEQQYFGPGTRLTVL.

V gene TRBV24-1 combines with J gene TRBJ2-1; tentatively, D is TRBD1 (6 bases). V lost 3 bases and J lost 0, with 26 bases in between. The CDR3 is 21 residues long. Germline lookup yields CDR1 KGHDR and CDR2 SFDVKD. The CDR3 reads CATSDPSRGPDLGSSYNEQFF. The CDR3 DNA sequence: TGTGCCACCAGTGATCCCTCCAGGGGCCCCGACCTTGGGAGCTCCTACAATGAGCAGTTCTTC.

CDR3: CASSSGDLAKNIQYF. CDR3 nucleotide sequence: TGTGCCAGCAGCTCGGGAGATTTAGCCAAAAACATTCAGTACTTC. The J gene is TRBJ2-4, the V gene TRBV5-4, with D perhaps matching TRBD2 (6 bases). The CDR3 extends over 15 amino acids. The V and J ends lost 3 bases and 0 bases respectively, with 10 bases between them. Germline V lookup: CDR1 SGHNT, CDR2 YYREEE (reference sequence).

This chain connects TRBV30 to TRBJ1-1, with 9 bases that match TRBD1. The V and J ends lost 0 bases and 5 bases, in that order; junction bases with no gene match: 4. Germline values: CDR1 GTSNPN, CDR2 SVGIG (reference sequence). There are 14 residues in the CDR3. CDR3 nucleotide sequence: TGTGCCTGGAGTGTACAGGGGGCGCGTACTGAAGCTTTCTTT. Protein sequence: CAWSVQGARTEAFF. The full variable domain, with the rest looked up from reference TRBV30 and TRBJ1-1, is SQTIHQWPATLVQPVGSPLSLECTVEGTSNPNLYWYRQAAGRGLQLLFYSVGIGQISSEVPQNLSASRPQDRQFILSSKKLLLSDSGFYLCAWSVQGARTEAFFGQGTRLTVV.

The chain links TRBV24-1 to TRBJ1-1; TRBD1 matches 8 bases. The CDR3 spans 12 residues. CDR1 and CDR2 (germline): KGHDR, SFDVKD. Germline trimming cut 3 bases from V and 11 bases from J; bases unmatched to any gene: 4. The CDR3 loop is CATSDNRGYAFF. The CDR3 nucleotides are TGTGCCACCAGTGATAACAGGGGGTATGCTTTCTTT.

The chain combines TRBV4-2 with TRBJ1-5; the D is unclear. Germline V gene sequence: CDR1 LGHNA, CDR2 YNFKEQ. The CDR3 length is 13 residues. V gave up 2 bases and J gave up 5 bases, with 7 bases separating them. CDR3 protein: CASSQLSDQPQHF. CDR3 DNA: TGTGCCAGCAGCCAATTAAGCGATCAGCCCCAGCATTTT.

The chain joins TRBV5-1 to TRBJ1-1; 8 positions agree with TRBD1. There are 14 residues in the CDR3. Germline V gene data show CDR1 as SGHRS and CDR2 as YFSETQ. V trimming: 3 bases; J trimming: 1 base; junction bases outside the gene matches: 2. The CDR3, as DNA: TGCGCCAGCAGCTACGACAGGGGGAACACTGAAGCTTTCTTT. Amino acid sequence: CASSYDRGNTEAFF.

The chain combines TRBV4-1 with TRBJ1-3; D unresolved. There are 15 residues in the CDR3. Germline loops: CDR1 MGHRA, CDR2 YSYEKL. Between the trimmed V and J ends, which lost 4 bases and 0 bases, there was a span of 10 bases. The CDR3 DNA sequence: TGCGCCAGCAGCCTCAGGCAGCTCTCTGGAAACACCATATATTTT. Translating gives CASSLRQLSGNTIYF.

The chain uses TRBV7-8 and TRBJ2-7; 9 bases map to TRBD2. The V gene's germline CDR1 is SGHVS and CDR2 FQNEAQ. Germline trimming cut 2 bases from V and 3 bases from J; bases unmatched to any gene: 5. This CDR3 spans 15 amino acids. CDR3 nucleotide sequence: TGTGCCAGCAGCTTACTTGTGACTAGCGGCTACGAGCAGTACTTC. Its protein is CASSLLVTSGYEQYF.

The genes are TRBV14 and TRBJ2-7; 12 bases match TRBD1. Germline V CDR1 and CDR2: SGHDN, FVKESK. Trimming cost V 4 bases and J 9 bases; bases outside gene matches: 7. The CDR3 has 14 residues. DNA for the CDR3: TGTGCCAGCAGCCGTGGGACAGGGGGCTTCGGGCAGTACTTC. Its translation is CASSRGTGGFGQYF.

CDR3 residues: CAISDTTSGRIRETQYF. CDR3 bases: TGTGCCATCAGTGATACCACTAGCGGGAGGATACGGGAGACCCAGTACTTC. V and J are TRBV10-3 and TRBJ2-5; 12 bases are shared with TRBD2. Per the germline V gene, CDR1 is ENHRY and CDR2 is SYGVKD. CDR3 length equals 17 residues. Trimming at V came to 3 bases and at J to 5 bases, leaving 10 bases not matched to a gene.

The chain couples TRBV19 to TRBJ1-1; no definite D call. This CDR3 contains 12 residues. The V end lost 6 bases, the J end lost 3 bases, and 8 bases lay between the germline ends. Germline CDR1 LNHDA, CDR2 SQIVND (reference sequence). DNA for the CDR3: TGTGCCAGTAGCTCGAGGGACACTGAAGCTTTCTTT. Its translation: CASSSRDTEAFF.